Below are 20 T cell receptor beta chains sequenced from a single sample in a study of immune heterogeneity within non-small cell lung tumors. Template material for each sample was 550 to 700 ng of bulk tumor genomic DNA. Widely spaced biopsies, several per primary tumor, were obtained at surgery. Enrolled individuals presented with untreated, newly diagnosed non-small cell lung cancer and received curative surgery. The authors amplified TCR beta CDR3 by multiplex PCR with 32 V and 13 J primers. TCRdb reanalysed the multiplex PCR reads using MiXCR and keeps one entry per CDR3 protein. Counted here are under 13,000 distinct CDR3 sequences, around 30% occurring once; the ten biggest clones make up roughly a fifth. The specimen was lung tumor tissue. These receptors were collected from a woman aged 45-65 years with non-small cell lung cancer.

The chain has TRBV20-1 and TRBJ1-2, with a possible D match to TRBD1 (5 bases). Germline-derived CDR1 and CDR2 are DFQATT and SNEGSKA (reference sequence). The CDR3 covers 17 residues. V was cut by 6 bases and J by 0 bases, with 23 bases left in between. CDR3 coding DNA: TGCAGTGCCGGAGGGGAGTTCTCCCAGTGGGCTAACTATGGCTACACCTTC. It translates to CSAGGEFSQWANYGYTF.

This clonotype is medium-sized in the sample. V gene TRBV27 combines with J gene TRBJ2-7; D is unresolved. CDR1 is MNHEY, CDR2 SMNVEV, per germline (reference sequence). The CDR3 is made up of 15 amino acids. V lost 7 bases to trimming and J lost 3 bases, with 19 bases between them. The CDR3 nucleotides read TGTGCCAGCACCGACCGGCCGGAATCACTCTACGAGCAGTACTTC. It specifies CASTDRPESLYEQYF.

Comments on this clonotype: This sequence may be a read error, since a much larger clone differs from it by one base. The rearrangement uses TRBV20-1 and TRBJ1-5; D is ambiguous. V was cut by 5 bases and J by 10 bases, with 18 bases left in between. Looked up from germline, CDR1 is DFQATT and CDR2 is SNEGSKA (reference sequence). This CDR3 is 13 amino acids long. Here the CDR3 DNA reads TGCAGTGCTGGCCGAAAGGGAGGCCATCCCCAGCATTTT. The encoded protein is CSAGRKGGHPQHF.

V is TRBV19 and J is TRBJ2-3, with 11 bases identical to TRBD1. V gave up 5 bases and J gave up 4 bases; unmatched junction bases: 8. Germline assignment: CDR1 LNHDA and CDR2 SQIVND (reference sequence). The CDR3 contains 16 residues. CDR3 loop: CASSLIRTGGPDTQYF. The CDR3 DNA sequence: TGTGCCAGTAGTCTCATTCGGACAGGGGGCCCAGATACGCAGTATTTT. The full variable domain, its missing parts supplied by reference TRBV19 and TRBJ2-3, is DGGITQSPKYLFRKEGQNVTLSCEQNLNHDAMYWYRQDPGQGLRLIYYSQIVNDFQKGDIAEGYSVSREKKESFPLTVTSAQKNPTAFYLCASSLIRTGGPDTQYFGPGTRLTVL.

In its sample, this clonotype was seen many times. The rearrangement uses TRBV6-1 and TRBJ1-5; tentatively, D is TRBD1 (6 bases). This CDR3 has 14 residues. CDR1 and CDR2 from the germline V gene are MNHNS and SASEGT. Deletions cut 9 bases from V and 3 bases from J, with 15 bases between. In nucleotides, the CDR3 is TGTGCCAGTGAACAGGGTGGGTACAATCAGCCCCAGCATTTT. Translating it yields CASEQGGYNQPQHF.

At least ten counts were recorded for this clonotype. The rearrangement joins TRBV20-1 to TRBJ1-2; D is unclear. The ends were cut back, 3 bases at V and 3 bases at J, with 26 bases in the middle. Germline-derived CDR1 and CDR2 are DFQATT and SNEGSKA (reference sequence). The CDR3 length is 18 residues. DNA for the CDR3: TGCAGTGCTAGTGTTTTCCCGGGAAGTCTGCGTCTAGACTATGGCTACACCTTC. Translating gives CSASVFPGSLRLDYGYTF.

This clonotype appeared many times. The chain employs TRBV19 and TRBJ2-4; TRBD1 matches at 7 bases. The CDR3 is 19 amino acids. Germline values: CDR1 LNHDA, CDR2 SQIVND (reference sequence). The V and J ends lost 3 bases and 0 bases, in that order; junction bases with no gene match: 14. The CDR3 coding sequence is TGTGCCAGTAGTATGATGGGTAGTATTGGGACAGTAGCCAAAAACATTCAGTACTTC. Translating it yields CASSMMGSIGTVAKNIQYF.

The sample holds many counts of this clonotype. The V call is TRBV13, the J call TRBJ2-5; D is possibly TRBD2 (5 bases). Germline V lookup: CDR1 PRHDT, CDR2 FYEKMQ (reference sequence). This CDR3 contains 14 residues. The germline V and J ends were trimmed by 4 bases and 2 bases, with 11 bases remaining between them. The CDR3 here is CASSYRQRQETQYF. The CDR3 DNA follows: TGTGCCAGCAGCTATCGGCAGCGGCAAGAGACCCAGTACTTC.

In its sample, this clonotype is medium-sized. The J gene is TRBJ1-5, the V gene TRBV28; D call uncertain. The CDR3 loop spans 16 amino acids. Between the trimmed V and J ends, which lost 4 bases and 4 bases, there was a span of 17 bases. Germline CDR1 MDHEN, CDR2 SYDVKM. The CDR3 bases are TGTGCCAGCAGTTCCACCTCGGGTATGGAGAATCAGCCCCAGCATTTT. Translated, it gives CASSSTSGMENQPQHF.

There are a few counts of this clonotype. The chain combines TRBV12-3 or TRBV12-4 with TRBJ2-1; 11 bases fit TRBD2. The CDR3 sequence is 17 residues long. V shed 3 bases and J 5 bases; nucleotides not matched to a gene: 9. In DNA, the CDR3 is TGTGCCAGCAGTTTGGGGGCTAGCGGGGGGCCTAACAATGAGCAGTTCTTC. Translating gives CASSLGASGGPNNEQFF.

This clonotype was counted only a few times. The V gene is TRBV7-2, the J gene TRBJ1-1; D not certain. Germline V CDR1 and CDR2: SGHTA, FQGNSA. The CDR3 contains 13 residues. Trimming left V 3 bases short and J 1 base short, with 6 bases between. CDR3 amino acids: CASSFAGNTEAFF. CDR3 sequence (DNA): TGTGCCAGCAGCTTTGCAGGGAACACTGAAGCTTTCTTT.

As for this clonotype: This clone may be a read error of a much larger clone one base away. The V and J genes are TRBV4-1 and TRBJ2-7, with TRBD1 matching over 7 bases. V trimming: 4 bases; J trimming: 1 base; junction bases outside the gene matches: 10. There are 16 residues in the CDR3. From germline, CDR1 is MGHRA and CDR2 YSYEKL. The CDR3 bases are TGCGCCAGCAGCCGGCTTCCGGGACAGTGTTCCTACGAGCAGTACTTC. Protein product: CASSRLPGQCSYEQYF.

This clonotype ranks as medium-sized. As DNA, the CDR3 is TGTGCCACCAGTGATTCTGTCACAGATACGCAGTATTTT. It encodes CATSDSVTDTQYF. V usage is TRBV24-1 and J usage is TRBJ2-3; D is ambiguous. V was shortened by 2 bases and J by 2 bases, with 4 bases between the two germline ends. CDR1 and CDR2 (germline): KGHDR, SFDVKD. This CDR3 is built from 13 residues.

In its sample, this clonotype was seen many times. V and J are TRBV19 and TRBJ2-3, with D possibly being TRBD1 (6 bases). The CDR3 is made up of 14 amino acids. Per the germline V gene, CDR1 is LNHDA and CDR2 is SQIVND (reference sequence). V lost 4 bases and J lost 4, with 12 bases in between. The CDR3 nucleotides read TGTGCCAGTAGTAACAGGGCCCCCCCAGATACGCAGTATTTT. Protein product: CASSNRAPPDTQYF.

CDR3 sequence (DNA): TGTGCCAGCTCGGAGGGACTCCAAGAGACCCAGTACTTC. Translating gives CASSEGLQETQYF. The V gene is TRBV18, the J gene TRBJ2-5, with a possible D match to TRBD2 (6 bases). V gave up 6 bases and J gave up 1 base, with 9 bases separating them. Germline CDR1 KGHSH, CDR2 LQKENI. This CDR3 comprises 13 residues.

This clonotype was recorded a few times. V and J are TRBV20-1 and TRBJ1-2; 11 bases are shared with TRBD1. Germline V lookup: CDR1 DFQATT, CDR2 SNEGSKA (reference sequence). J was trimmed by 9 bases and V by 2 bases; bases with no gene match: 5. The length of the CDR3 is 13 residues. DNA of the CDR3: TGCAGTGCTAGACTCCGGGACAGGGGGAGCTACACCTTC. It specifies CSARLRDRGSYTF.

The chain has TRBV5-1 and TRBJ2-1; D remains unclear. This CDR3 is built from 13 residues. The germline gives CDR1 SGHRS, CDR2 YFSETQ. Trimming pared 1 base from V and 10 bases from J, leaving 12 bases between. The CDR3 DNA reads TGCGCCAGCAGCTTGACCCTATCGGAGGAGCAGTTCTTC. Translated, it gives CASSLTLSEEQFF. Supplemented by reference TRBV5-1 and TRBJ2-1, the full variable domain reads KAGVTQTPRYLIKTRGQQVTLSCSPISGHRSVSWYQQTPGQGLQFLFEYFSETQRNKGNFPGRFSGRQFSNSRSEMNVSTLELGDSALYLCASSLTLSEEQFFGPGTRLTVL.

This clonotype has more than one count but fewer than ten. CDR3 bases: TGTGCCAGTAGTATTGAGGCGGGGGGCTACAATGAGCAGTTCTTC. Encoded protein: CASSIEAGGYNEQFF. The chain couples TRBV19 to TRBJ2-1, with 8 bases lining up with TRBD2. There are 15 residues in the CDR3. After removal of 3 bases from V and 3 bases from J, the junction contained 4 bases not matched to a gene. In germline, CDR1 is LNHDA, CDR2 SQIVND (reference sequence).

This clonotype was detected only a few times. V and J are TRBV10-1 and TRBJ2-1; either TRBD1 or TRBD2 may fit D (6 bases each). Germline V gene lookup returns CDR1 WNHNN and CDR2 SYGVQD (reference sequence). The CDR3 loop spans 12 amino acids. V was shortened by 0 bases and J by 13 bases, with 10 bases between the two germline ends. The CDR3 nucleotides are TGCGCCAGCAGTGAGTCCCGGGGGCATCAGTTCTTC. Its translation is CASSESRGHQFF.

For this clonotype: An end of the junction differs from the germline gene, which may be a read error. The chain combines TRBV3-1 with TRBJ1-4; D is perhaps TRBD1 (5 bases). Germline V CDR1 and CDR2: LGHDT, YNNKEL (reference sequence). This CDR3 comprises 16 residues. In DNA, the CDR3 is TGTGACAGCAGCCCTCGTCAGGGCTTCATGGGGGAAAAACTGTTTTTT. Its translation is CDSSPRQGFMGEKLFF. Looking up the rest from reference TRBV3-1 and TRBJ1-4 gives the full variable domain: DTAVSQTPKYLVTQMGNDKSIKCEQNLGHDTMYWYKQDSKKFLKIMFSYNNKELIINETVPNRFSPKSPDKAHLNLHINSLELGDSAVYFCDSSPRQGFMGEKLFFGSGTQLSVL.